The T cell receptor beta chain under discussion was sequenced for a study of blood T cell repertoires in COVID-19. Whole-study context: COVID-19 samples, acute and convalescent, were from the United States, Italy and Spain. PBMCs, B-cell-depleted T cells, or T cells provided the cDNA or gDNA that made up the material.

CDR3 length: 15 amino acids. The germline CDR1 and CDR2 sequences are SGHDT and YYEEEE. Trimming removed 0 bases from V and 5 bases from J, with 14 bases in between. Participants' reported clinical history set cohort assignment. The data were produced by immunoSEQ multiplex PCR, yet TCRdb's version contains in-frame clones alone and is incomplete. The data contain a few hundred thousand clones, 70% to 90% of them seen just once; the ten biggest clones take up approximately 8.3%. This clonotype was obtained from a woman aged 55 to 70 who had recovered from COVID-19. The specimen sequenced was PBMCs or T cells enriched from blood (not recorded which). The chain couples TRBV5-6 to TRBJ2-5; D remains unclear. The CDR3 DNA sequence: TGTGCCAGCAGCTTGGCCCGGGTTGGGTGGGAGACCCAGTACTTC. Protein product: CASSLARVGWETQYF.